The T cell receptor (beta chain) under discussion was sequenced for a study of shared clonotypes between healthy human individuals (dated by TCRdb to between 2020 and 2021). Looking at the study overall: The cohort included three men and a couple of women between 18 and 49 years of age. The study deeply sequenced blood TCR repertoires of five healthy adults to estimate repertoire size and the extent of clonotype sharing between individuals. Different laboratories and diverse techniques were used to prepare libraries and sequence TCR repertoires, to increase sequencing depth and limit assay-specific biases. Leukapheresis yielded between about 0.9 and 10 billion PBMCs per donor. Study-level results and caveats: Because the study included a small number of donors, the genetic and exposure-history diversity represented was limited. Pairwise subsampling indicated that sequencing depth was expected to affect the degree of clonotype sharing among donors. Sampling was limited to blood, and TCR repertoires in tissue likely differ from TCR repertoires in blood.

The CDR3 goes from the cysteine to the phenylalanine over 13 residues. Here the CDR3 DNA is all that survives: 39 bases in frame from base 1. The germline V gene yields MGHDK for CDR1 and SYGVNS for CDR2. Between the V and J ends, shortened by 2 bases and 0 bases respectively, the junction contains 4 bases. Healthy HIV-negative adults with no recently reported acute infections or vaccinations were included as donors. Every donor was a Caucasian adult residing in Nashville, Tennessee, USA. In the unsorted samples, 70 million to 95 million PBMCs were counted, and genomic DNA was extracted using the QIAamp DNA Blood Mini kit. After blood collection by leukapheresis, PBMCs were isolated using Ficoll-Histopaque density gradient centrifugation and then cryopreserved in the vapor phase of liquid nitrogen. TCR CDR3 regions were amplified from genomic DNA by multiplex PCR using the deep immunoSEQ assay. Genomic DNA extracted from each cell subset was distributed evenly over all wells of several immunoSEQ 96-well plates, and each plate served as one replicate. For unsorted PBMC, each replicate PCR was loaded with approximately 330 ng genomic DNA, equivalent to about 30,000 T cell genomes. Unsorted PBMC genomic DNA was sequenced across ten immunoSEQ deep assay plates. The purified libraries were quantified using a Qubit 3.0 fluorometer, sized with a Bioanalyzer 2100, and then quantified again using the KAPA Library Quantification kit. A separate single-read 150-cycle Illumina NextSeq 550 flow cell was used to sequence each immunoSEQ 96-well plate. On the authors' methods: The immunoSEQ output contained only junctional sequences without quality scores, so filtering could not match that applied to full-length reads. Sequences were annotated with PyIR, a Python wrapper for IgBLAST v1.9, using IMGT germline references to assign V/J genes and CDR3. Reads were removed for weak V/J assignments (E-value above 1e-6), missing CDR3, stop codons, out-of-frame junctions, or ambiguous translated residues. V3J clonotypes were defined as sequences sharing an identical inferred V gene, J gene, and CDR3 amino acid sequence. The percentage overlap between two repertoires was calculated by dividing the number of shared unique clonotypes by the size of the smaller repertoire. RTK rarefaction, the Chao1 estimator, and Recon v2.1 estimates of unobserved clonotypes were used to assess repertoire richness. TCRdb mirrors the immuneACCESS table, restricted to in-frame sequences. Some clones are absent from its copies; in checked studies, under half trace to an unresolved V gene, and the reason for the others is unknown. V, J and clone size are those of that table, while D and trimming were read from the DNA. For this sample the table gives under 600,000 clones, of which around 81% were detected only once. 12% of the sample goes to the ten largest clones.

As concerns this clone: Its antigen specificity is not known. Base quality data are lacking; no much larger clone is found one base away.

This TCR derives from a middle-aged woman in good health. Some clones in this sample may be carry-over from other donors' samples. This chain joins TRBV25-1 to TRBJ2-5, with the identity of the D gene unclear. Sequenced input: PBMCs. The CDR3: CASSEKDQETQYF. The bases read TGTGCCAGCAGTGAAAAGGACCAAGAGACCCAGTACTTC. When the CDR3 is completed using the reference TRBV25-1 and TRBJ2-5 genes on either side, the full variable domain is EADIYQTPRYLVIGTGKKITLECSQTMGHDKMYWYQQDPGMELHLIHYSYGVNSTEKGDLSSESTVSRIRTEHFPLTLESARPSHTSQYLCASSEKDQETQYFGPGTRLLVL.